This T cell receptor (beta chain) was obtained from a study of T cell responses to AZD1222 COVID-19 vaccine (dated by TCRdb to 2020 to 2022). Study-wide context: AZD1222 recipients with second doses at about 4 weeks or about 12 weeks were pooled, because spike-specific TCR depth and breadth did not differ between schedules. A total of approximately 240 trial participants underwent TCR sequencing, of whom around 210 had received two doses of AZD1222 and some 25 had received two doses of the MenACWY control vaccine. Trial participants were enrolled by age into subgroups of 18-55, 56-69 and 70-plus years, and about 150, 27 and 61 TCR-sequenced participants, respectively, were included in these subgroups.

The sample's time point label is to be understood as: baseline before first vaccination. Vaccinee samples came from UK trials COV001 and COV002, including a single-blind randomized controlled phase 2/3 trial of AZD1222 (ChAdOx1 nCoV-19) in healthy adults. Trial participant PBMC samples were collected at day 0 and day 28 after the second dose for TCRbeta chain sequencing. To note about this clone: Its antigen specificity is not known. Base qualities were left out, and no much larger clone turns up one base away.

Taken from cysteine to phenylalanine, the CDR3 has 12 residues. The entry retains the CDR3 DNA only, 36 bases that are in frame from base 1. At the junction V is shortened by 5 bases and J by 7 bases; bases outside the gene matches: 4. CDR1 and CDR2, per the germline V gene, are MDHEN and SYDVKM. The CDR3 regions of human TCRbeta chains were subjected to immunosequencing. The authors' pipeline ran thus. Repertoire TCRs were checked for matches against a reference library of SARS-CoV-2-specific TCRs that had been generated using the MIRA antigen-specificity platform. Breadth was defined as the fraction of unique TCRs that were SARS-CoV-2-associated, and depth was defined as the fraction of total T cells that were SARS-CoV-2-associated. Using the MIRA data, each spike-specific TCR was mapped to the spike region that the TCR reacts to and placed in a CD4 or CD8 class. Log10-transformed breadth and depth values were compared by one-way ANOVA with Sidak's multiple comparisons tests. Sourced from immuneACCESS, this table was stored by TCRdb with only in-frame sequences that have V and J called. A share of the clones is absent; for the studies checked, an unresolved V gene accounts for under half, and the remainder has no known explanation. The DNA was the basis for D and trimming; V, J and clone size are from that table. In this sample the table shows tens of thousands of clones, roughly 89% of which occur a single time. The ten largest account for 8% to 10% of the sample.

What the work shows at the level of the full study, not this receptor alone: Reportedly, almost half of the unique spike-specific TCRs recognized epitopes lying outside the regions that are mutated in the B.1.351 and B.1.1.7 variants. In the small 56-69-year group, the increase in depth fell short of significance, most likely because of low power. CD4 TCRs associated with the vaccine covered the entire spike protein, and the dominant responses were in regions 160-218 and 743-854. No day 14 peak-response samples were available, so repertoires were characterized only after the peak T cell response. Participants were mostly white British, with more females than males. The authors suggested clonal diversity may have been underestimated. Spike-specific TCR breadth and depth rose significantly after two AZD1222 doses compared with day 0 and with MenACWY recipients. Conclusions about previously exposed vaccinees were limited because only 6 or 7 AZD1222 recipients were SARS-CoV-2 seropositive at baseline.

The origin of this receptor is an adult in good health. This specimen consisted of peripheral blood, obtained on day 0 of AZD1222 vaccination. The receptor chain draws on TRBV28 and TRBJ1-2; the central 7 bases match TRBD1. The encoded CDR3 is CASSGQEAGYTF. The nucleotide sequence is given as TGTGCCAGCAGTGGACAGGAGGCTGGCTACACCTTC.